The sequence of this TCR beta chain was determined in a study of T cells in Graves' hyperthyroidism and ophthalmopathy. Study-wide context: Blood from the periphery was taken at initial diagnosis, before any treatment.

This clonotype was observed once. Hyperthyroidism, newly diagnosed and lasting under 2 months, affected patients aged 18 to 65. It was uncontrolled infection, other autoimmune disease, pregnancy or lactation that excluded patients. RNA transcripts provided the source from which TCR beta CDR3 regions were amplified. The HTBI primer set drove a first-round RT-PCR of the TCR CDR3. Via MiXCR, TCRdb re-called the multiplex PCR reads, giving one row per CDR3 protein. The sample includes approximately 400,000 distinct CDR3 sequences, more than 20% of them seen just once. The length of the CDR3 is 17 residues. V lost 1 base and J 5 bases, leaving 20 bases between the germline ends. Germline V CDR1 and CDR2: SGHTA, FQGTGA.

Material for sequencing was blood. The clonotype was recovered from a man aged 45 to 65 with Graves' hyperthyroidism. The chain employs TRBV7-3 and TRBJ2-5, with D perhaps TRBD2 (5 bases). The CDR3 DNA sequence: TGTGCCAGCAGCTTAATCTCCCAAGAACTAGTAGGGGAGACCCAGTACTTC. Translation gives CASSLISQELVGETQYF.